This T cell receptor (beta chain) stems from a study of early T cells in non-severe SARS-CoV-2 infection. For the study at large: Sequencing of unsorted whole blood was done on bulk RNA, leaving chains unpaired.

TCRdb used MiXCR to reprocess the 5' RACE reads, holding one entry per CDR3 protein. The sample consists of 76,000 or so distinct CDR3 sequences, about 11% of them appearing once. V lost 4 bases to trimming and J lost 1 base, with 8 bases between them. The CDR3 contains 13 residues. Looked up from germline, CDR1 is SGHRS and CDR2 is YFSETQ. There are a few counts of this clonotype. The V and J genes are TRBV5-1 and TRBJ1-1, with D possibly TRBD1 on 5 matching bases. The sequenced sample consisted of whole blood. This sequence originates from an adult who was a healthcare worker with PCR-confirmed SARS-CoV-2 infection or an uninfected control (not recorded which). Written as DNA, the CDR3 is TGCGCCAGCAGCACCCAGGGGAACACTGAAGCTTTCTTT. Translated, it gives CASSTQGNTEAFF.